The 5 T cell receptor beta chains given below trace back to one sample, sequenced in a study of T cells in Graves' hyperthyroidism and ophthalmopathy. The investigators amplified TCR beta CDR3 regions from RNA transcripts. Using the HTBI primer set, a first-round RT-PCR was run on the TCR CDR3. TCRdb reprocessed the multiplex PCR reads via MiXCR and lists one record per CDR3 protein. The data contain about 400,000 distinct CDR3 sequences, about 15% of them seen just once; the ten biggest clones take up approximately 30%. Input material: blood. These receptors originate from a woman aged 25 to 39 with Graves' hyperthyroidism.

As for this clonotype: It may be a read error: a sequence one base away is much more abundant. The chain uses TRBV27 and TRBJ2-1; D perhaps matches TRBD2 (6 bases). Matching the DNA end better, TRBJ2-7 makes the J call doubtful. The CDR3 contains 14 residues. Germline CDR1 MNHEY, CDR2 SMNVEV (reference sequence). DNA of the CDR3: TGTGCCAGCAGTATTAGCGGAGCCTACAATGAGCAGTACTTC. It codes for CASSISGAYNEQYF.

The genes are TRBV29-1 and TRBJ2-2; TRBD1 is a possible D gene (5 bases). Germline assignment: CDR1 SQVTM and CDR2 ANQGSEA. This CDR3 has 13 amino acids. V lost 4 bases to trimming and J lost 3 bases, with 9 bases between them. The chain's CDR3 is CSVARADTGELFF. The CDR3 DNA reads TGCAGCGTTGCCAGGGCCGACACCGGGGAGCTGTTTTTT.

V and J are TRBV19 and TRBJ2-2; 12 nucleotides match TRBD2. The CDR3 contains 20 residues. The junction had 15 bases not matched to a gene; V was cut back by 7 bases and J by 0 bases. Germline V gene sequence: CDR1 LNHDA, CDR2 SQIVND (reference sequence). The CDR3 protein is CASTLLPGTSGFANTGELFF. As DNA, the CDR3 is TGTGCCAGTACCCTTCTCCCCGGGACTAGCGGGTTCGCGAACACCGGGGAGCTGTTTTTT.

This clonotype was detected only once. The chain is built from TRBV6-2 or TRBV6-3 and TRBJ2-1; D gene unclear. This CDR3 spans 15 amino acids. Per germline, CDR1 MNHEY and CDR2 SVGEGT. V was trimmed by 6 bases and J by 1 base, leaving 13 bases between them. CDR3 loop: CASRSRLRSYNEQFF. DNA for the CDR3: TGTGCCAGCAGATCGAGACTCCGATCCTACAATGAGCAGTTCTTC.

This clonotype was detected only once. The chain links TRBV25-1 to TRBJ2-5; no clear D gene. V lost 6 bases to trimming and J lost 4 bases, with 12 bases between them. Germline V gene sequence: CDR1 MGHDK, CDR2 SYGVNS. The length of the CDR3 is 13 residues. In DNA form, the CDR3 reads TGTGCCAGCAGGGGTGGAAGTCGAGAGACCCAGTACTTC. Translated, it gives CASRGGSRETQYF.